This TCR beta chain was sequenced for a study of T cells expressing NK-cell markers. Study information: Sorted CD3+CD56-NKG2C+, CD3+CD56+NKG2C- and CD3+CD56+NKG2C+ T cells were the source of the TCR beta repertoires. Just one sequenced donor of eight was HCMV-seronegative, while seven were seropositive.

Each CDR3 protein gets one entry in TCRdb, which reprocessed the 5' RACE reads and gives no DNA. This sample's table has under 200,000 distinct CDR3 sequences. Regarding this clonotype: The antigen is unknown.

Regarding the study as a whole: Whether the expanded NKG2C+ T cell clones recognized HCMV remained unclear.

The CDR3 loop spans 15 amino acids. Sample: blood T cells: a sorted CD56 or NKG2C T cell subset, CD4+ or CD8+ T cells, or bulk PBMC T cells (not recorded which). This rearrangement joins TRBV12-3 or TRBV12-4 to TRBJ1-2; TCRdb proposes TRBD1, but this gene call is untestable without DNA. The sequence was collected from a woman aged 18 to 75 in good health. The CDR3 loop reads CASSARTGAYYGYTF.